This T cell receptor beta chain was found in a study of cytotoxic CD8 clonotypes in ibrutinib-treated CLL. TCRdb's table, derived via immunoSEQ multiplex PCR, lists solely in-frame clones and lacks some. The sample has roughly 250,000 clones, under 80% seen once. Libraries of TCR beta were made from approximately 2 micrograms of genomic DNA that came from cryopreserved PBMCs. Germline V CDR1 and CDR2: SEHNR, FQNEAQ (reference sequence). J gave up 4 bases and V 5 bases, and 4 bases lay outside the gene matches. The CDR3 runs 14 residues. The chain joins TRBV7-9 to TRBJ2-7; TRBD2 matches at 11 bases. The clonotype was recovered from a human donor with chronic lymphocytic leukemia. Material: PBMCs, obtained after 24 months of ibrutinib treatment. The CDR3 is CASSRGTSGYEQYF. The CDR3 DNA sequence: TGTGCCAGCAGCCGCGGGACTAGCGGTTACGAGCAGTACTTC.